The entry below describes one T cell receptor beta chain. This sample stems from a study of blood T cell repertoires in COVID-19. Study overall: Sample material is recorded as cDNA or gDNA derived from T cells, B-cell-depleted T cells, or PBMCs.

In the original processing: Estimation of nucleated cell counts relied on the amplification of reference gene primers. Clones were sequenced by immunoSEQ multiplex PCR, and TCRdb holds only the in-frame ones, with some missing. V, J and clone size derive from that table, while D and trimming were established from the DNA sequence. This table has about 160,000 clones, 81% appearing once. Ages ranged from about 18 to 100 years, with residence in approximately 25 US areas. Assignment of participants to cohorts was predicated upon participant-reported clinical history. Sequencing was performed on PBMCs or T cells enriched from blood (not recorded which). The TCR sequence derives from a woman in her 40s with acute COVID-19.

The DNA for the CDR3 is TGTGCCAGCAGTCATCGGACAGCTGAAGCTTTCTTT. This encodes CASSHRTAEAFF. The chain uses TRBV6-5 and TRBJ1-1, with D perhaps matching TRBD1 (6 bases). The CDR3 sequence is 12 residues long. Trimming took off 5 bases at V and 6 bases at J, with 10 bases between the two ends. Germline V gives CDR1 MNHEY, CDR2 SVGAGI.